These 25 T cell receptor beta chains were all obtained from the same sample, sequenced in a study of blood T cells in healthy people across ages. Through a sample-barcoded 5' primer and a J-beta primer mix, a second PCR was run for roughly 6 to 11 cycles. In TCRdb, the 5' RACE reads were re-called with MiXCR into one record per CDR3 protein. This sample has 600,000 to 1,000,000 distinct CDR3 sequences; 58% occur once, and the top ten carry roughly 22%. Sequences were obtained from blood. The receptor source for this set is a man between 25 and 39 years old in good health.

This chain uses TRBV4-2 with TRBJ2-3; TRBD2 aligns across 7 bases. J lost 1 base, V lost 2 bases, and 12 bases had no gene match. Germline CDR1 and CDR2: LGHNA and YNFKEQ. CDR3 length equals 18 residues. Here the CDR3 DNA reads TGTGCCAGCAGCCAACACGACGCTCCTAGCGGAGGCACAGATACGCAGTATTTT. It encodes CASSQHDAPSGGTDTQYF.

The genes are TRBV7-2 and TRBJ2-1; weak D call: TRBD2 (6 bases). V lost 2 bases and J lost 0, with 23 bases in between. Germline assignment: CDR1 SGHTA and CDR2 FQGNSA. The CDR3 contains 20 residues. CDR3 in DNA: TGTGCCAGCAGCTTAATGTTCCTTTTTGTGGGAGGAGCCTCCTACAATGAGCAGTTCTTC. Its translation is CASSLMFLFVGGASYNEQFF.

Here the CDR3 reads CASSNRGPHGDEQYF. The CDR3, as DNA: TGTGCCAGCAGTAACAGGGGGCCCCACGGGGACGAGCAGTACTTC. The V call is TRBV2, the J call TRBJ2-1; 9 nucleotides align to TRBD1. The J call may be faulty, since TRBJ2-7 better matches the DNA end. Germline CDR1 reads SNHLY; CDR2 reads FYNNEI. The CDR3 sequence is 15 residues long.

This clonotype was seen a handful of times. This chain connects TRBV5-1 to TRBJ2-1, with 7 bases lining up with TRBD1. Unmatched junction bases numbered 12, after V lost 1 base and J lost 8 bases. Looked up from germline, CDR1 is SGHRS and CDR2 is YFSETQ. The CDR3 is made up of 16 amino acids. CDR3: CASSLSATGNSYEQFF. In DNA, the CDR3 is TGCGCCAGCAGCTTGAGTGCGACAGGGAATTCCTATGAGCAGTTCTTC.

V is TRBV3-1 and J is TRBJ2-7; 9 bases are shared with TRBD2. The DNA matches TRBJ2-4 better at its end, which makes the J call doubtful. In germline, CDR1 is LGHDT, CDR2 YNNKEL (reference sequence). The CDR3 is 12 residues long. The DNA of the CDR3 is TGTGCCAGCAGCCCGCGGGGGGGCATTCAGTACTTC. Translation: CASSPRGGIQYF.

Only a few counts were recorded for this clonotype. The DNA of the CDR3 is TGCAGCGAGGGGGGTTTCCTGGCAGGTGAGCAGTTCTTC. It translates to CSEGGFLAGEQFF. The rearrangement joins TRBV29-1 to TRBJ2-1, with D perhaps assigned TRBD1 or TRBD2 (6 bases each). V lost 7 bases to trimming and J lost 9 bases, with 19 bases between them. Germline CDR1 SQVTM, CDR2 ANQGSEA. The CDR3 covers 13 residues.

This clonotype was detected only a few times. CDR3 bases: TGCAGCGTTGAAGATCCGGGGACAGGGTTCAATGAGCAGTTCTTC. Translating gives CSVEDPGTGFNEQFF. The genes are TRBV29-1 and TRBJ2-1, with 9 nucleotides matching TRBD1. The V and J ends lost 0 bases and 6 bases, in that order; junction bases with no gene match: 6. Germline V gives CDR1 SQVTM, CDR2 ANQGSEA. There are 15 residues in the CDR3.

This clonotype is a singleton in its sample. The rearrangement links TRBV2 to TRBJ2-7; 9 bases align to TRBD1. The V gene's germline CDR1 is SNHLY and CDR2 FYNNEI. The trim removed 4 bases at V and 2 bases at J, leaving 6 bases unmatched. This CDR3 region has 15 residues. DNA for the CDR3: TGTGCCAGCAGTGGATTTGGGACAGGGACCTACGAGCAGTACTTC. It is translated as CASSGFGTGTYEQYF.

The V gene is TRBV6-5, the J gene TRBJ2-2, with D perhaps TRBD2 (7 bases). The CDR3 has 15 amino acids. CDR1 is MNHEY and CDR2 is SVGAGI in the germline V gene. V was clipped by 7 bases and J by 4 bases, with 16 bases between them. The CDR3 region is CASTGPRGGTGELFF. CDR3 nucleotides: TGTGCCAGCACAGGCCCGAGGGGGGGCACCGGGGAGCTGTTTTTT.

V usage is TRBV6-1 and J usage is TRBJ1-1; no reliable D call. The CDR3 totals 15 residues. Trimming shortened V by 4 bases and J by 1 base, and 13 bases separated the two germline ends. Germline lookup yields CDR1 MNHNS and CDR2 SASEGT. The CDR3 region is CASSGRAAGNTEAFF. DNA for the CDR3: TGTGCCAGCAGTGGGAGGGCGGCGGGGAACACTGAAGCTTTCTTT.

In DNA, the CDR3 is TGTGCCAGCAGCTCGCTGCGGTACTACGAGCAGTACTTC. Residues: CASSSLRYYEQYF. The chain joins TRBV7-9 to TRBJ2-4; D gene ambiguous. The end of the DNA aligns better with TRBJ2-7, so the J call may be wrong. The CDR3 runs to 13 residues. Germline-derived CDR1 and CDR2 are SEHNR and FQNEAQ (reference sequence).

This clonotype was counted many times. The V call is TRBV7-2, the J call TRBJ2-4; 8 nucleotides line up with TRBD2. From germline, CDR1 is SGHTA and CDR2 FQGNSA. The CDR3 runs 18 residues. The J segment lost 0 bases and the V segment lost 2 bases, leaving 9 bases of the junction unmatched. In nucleotides, the CDR3 is TGTGCCAGCAGCTTATTCCCCCGGGGGGGACTAGCCAAAAACATTCAGTACTTC. Translated, it gives CASSLFPRGGLAKNIQYF.

This clonotype was seen more than once but under ten times. At one boundary the junction diverges from the germline segment, which might be a read error. The rearrangement links TRBV7-7 to TRBJ2-1, with TRBD1 matching over 8 bases. Germline CDR1 is SSHAT and CDR2 is FNYEAQ (reference sequence). The CDR3 spans 15 residues. The CDR3 sequence is CASSPGQGVNNEQFF. CDR3 in DNA: TGTGCTAGCAGTCCCGGACAGGGAGTTAACAATGAGCAGTTCTTC.

The chain uses TRBV18 and TRBJ2-1; D gene unclear. Between the trimmed V and J ends, which lost 6 bases and 0 bases, there was a span of 15 bases. Germline CDR1 KGHSH, CDR2 LQKENI. The CDR3 covers 16 residues. The CDR3 protein is CASSPTVQTSYNEQFF. CDR3 nucleotide sequence: TGTGCCAGCTCCCCAACGGTGCAAACCTCCTACAATGAGCAGTTCTTC.

The CDR3 sequence: CSAYPGRVEQYF. Written as DNA, the CDR3 is TGCAGTGCCTACCCGGGCCGGGTCGAGCAGTACTTC. The chain joins TRBV20-1 to TRBJ2-7; D is unclear. The CDR3 loop spans 12 amino acids. The V and J ends lost 6 bases and 6 bases respectively, with 15 bases between them. CDR1 is DFQATT and CDR2 is SNEGSKA in the germline V gene (reference sequence).

The V gene is TRBV4-1, the J gene TRBJ1-4; the match to TRBD1 covers 7 bases. Trimming cost V 4 bases and J 4 bases; bases outside gene matches: 3. Per germline, CDR1 MGHRA and CDR2 YSYEKL. This CDR3 contains 14 residues. The CDR3 nucleotides are TGCGCCAGCAGCCTCGGGACAGTTAATGAAAAACTGTTTTTT. It encodes CASSLGTVNEKLFF.

This clonotype showed up just a few times. V and J are TRBV6-6 and TRBJ2-1; D not certain. CDR1 MNHNY and CDR2 SVGAGI come from the germline V gene (reference sequence). V was cut by 10 bases and J by 6 bases, with 19 bases left in between. The CDR3 sequence is 14 residues long. The CDR3 region is CATGLKGIGNEQFF. The CDR3, as DNA: TGTGCCACCGGCCTGAAGGGTATCGGCAATGAGCAGTTCTTC.

This clonotype was observed a handful of times. This chain links TRBV2 with TRBJ2-7, with 10 bases aligning to TRBD2. Germline CDR1 is SNHLY and CDR2 is FYNNEI. Trimming cost V 5 bases and J 7 bases; bases outside gene matches: 5. This CDR3 is built from 13 residues. CDR3 DNA sequence: TGTGCCAGCAGTCTAGCGGGAGTGAGGGAGCAGTACTTC. Translation gives CASSLAGVREQYF.

This chain connects TRBV6-2 or TRBV6-3 to TRBJ2-7; D gene unclear. Trimming stripped 0 bases from V and 1 base from J, with 13 bases between. Germline-derived CDR1 and CDR2 are MNHEY and SVGEGT. The CDR3 covers 16 residues. CDR3 protein: CASSYSRGSLSYEQYF. As DNA, the CDR3 is TGTGCCAGCAGTTACTCGAGAGGCAGTCTTTCCTACGAGCAGTACTTC.

This clonotype was seen just once. The chain joins TRBV29-1 to TRBJ2-1, with D possibly called TRBD1 or TRBD2 (5 bases each). There are 15 residues in the CDR3. V lost 1 base and J lost 4, with 14 bases in between. Germline CDR1 SQVTM, CDR2 ANQGSEA. CDR3: CSVEGGATVYNEQFF. Written as DNA, the CDR3 is TGCAGCGTTGAAGGAGGGGCTACAGTTTACAATGAGCAGTTCTTC.

The genes are TRBV27 and TRBJ1-2; no clear D gene. The germline V gene encodes CDR1 MNHEY and CDR2 SMNVEV (reference sequence). Trimming cost V 6 bases and J 7 bases, with 15 bases left between them. The CDR3 runs 13 residues. The CDR3 bases are TGTGCCAGCAGGCTTGTCGGGGTTGGTGGCTACACCTTC. Translation gives CASRLVGVGGYTF.

The chain couples TRBV20-1 to TRBJ2-1, with D maybe TRBD2 (5 bases). The CDR3 extends over 13 amino acids. The V gene's germline CDR1 is DFQATT and CDR2 SNEGSKA (reference sequence). This chain's CDR3 is CSASGIGAGEQFF. The CDR3 nucleotides read TGCAGCGCCTCCGGGATTGGTGCTGGTGAGCAGTTCTTC.

The rearrangement uses TRBV7-2 and TRBJ2-1, with D possibly TRBD2 on 5 matching bases. In germline, CDR1 is SGHTA, CDR2 FQGNSA. The CDR3 runs 16 residues. Trimming left V 2 bases short and J 4 bases short, with 15 bases between. The CDR3 loop is CASSLTTTLDYNEQFF. CDR3 sequence (DNA): TGTGCCAGCAGCTTAACGACTACTTTGGATTACAATGAGCAGTTCTTC.

The V call is TRBV6-6, the J call TRBJ2-5; D is uncertain. The last part of the DNA fits TRBJ2-7 better; the J call may be wrong. The length of the CDR3 is 12 residues. CDR1 MNHNY and CDR2 SVGAGI come from the germline V gene (reference sequence). CDR3 coding DNA: TGTGCCAGCAGTTACGAGAGTAACGAGCAGTACTTC. Residues: CASSYESNEQYF.

This clonotype was seen once. This sequence joins TRBV14 and TRBJ2-7, with a tentative D call TRBD1 (6 bases). V was trimmed by 6 bases and J by 2 bases, leaving 11 bases between them. This CDR3 is built from 13 residues. Per the germline V gene, CDR1 is SGHDN and CDR2 is FVKESK. The CDR3 sequence: CASRMTGTYEQYF. CDR3 bases: TGTGCCAGCAGGATGACAGGAACCTACGAGCAGTACTTC.